What follows is one TCR beta chain and its context. Just one base apart from a much larger clone, this may be a read error. These data come from a study of blood T cells in healthy people across ages. A second PCR of about 7 to 12 cycles used a sample-barcoded 5' primer and a J-beta primer mix. TCRdb analysed the 5' RACE reads with MiXCR anew, one entry per CDR3 protein. Among roughly 680,000 distinct CDR3 sequences, 45% to 60% were seen once, and the ten largest hold roughly 13%. J was trimmed by 12 bases and V by 1 base; bases with no gene match: 13. Germline V gives CDR1 SGHRS, CDR2 YFSETQ. The CDR3 loop spans 15 amino acids.

The sequence came from a woman of 80 years or more in good health. Sequences were obtained from blood. V usage is TRBV5-1 and J usage is TRBJ2-7, with TRBD2 identical over 10 bases. This CDR3 reads CASSLRLAGDETLYF. Here the CDR3 DNA reads TGCGCCAGCAGCTTGAGGCTAGCGGGAGATGAGACCCTGTACTTC. The complete variable domain, with remaining parts taken from reference TRBV5-1 and TRBJ2-7, reads KAGVTQTPRYLIKTRGQQVTLSCSPISGHRSVSWYQQTPGQGLQFLFEYFSETQRNKGNFPGRFSGRQFSNSRSEMNVSTLELGDSALYLCASSLRLAGDETLYFGPGTRLTVT.